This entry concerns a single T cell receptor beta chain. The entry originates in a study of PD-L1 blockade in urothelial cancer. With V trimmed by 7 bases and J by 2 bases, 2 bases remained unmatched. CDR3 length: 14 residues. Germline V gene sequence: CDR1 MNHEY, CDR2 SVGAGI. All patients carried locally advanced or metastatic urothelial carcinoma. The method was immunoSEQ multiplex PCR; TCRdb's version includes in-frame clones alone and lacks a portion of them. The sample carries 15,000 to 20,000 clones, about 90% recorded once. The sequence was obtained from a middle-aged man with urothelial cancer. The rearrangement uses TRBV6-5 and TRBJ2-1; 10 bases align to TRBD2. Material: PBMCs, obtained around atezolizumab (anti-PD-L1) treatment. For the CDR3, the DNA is TGTGCCAGCAAGAGCGGGGGGGCCTACAATGAGCAGTTCTTC. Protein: CASKSGGAYNEQFF.